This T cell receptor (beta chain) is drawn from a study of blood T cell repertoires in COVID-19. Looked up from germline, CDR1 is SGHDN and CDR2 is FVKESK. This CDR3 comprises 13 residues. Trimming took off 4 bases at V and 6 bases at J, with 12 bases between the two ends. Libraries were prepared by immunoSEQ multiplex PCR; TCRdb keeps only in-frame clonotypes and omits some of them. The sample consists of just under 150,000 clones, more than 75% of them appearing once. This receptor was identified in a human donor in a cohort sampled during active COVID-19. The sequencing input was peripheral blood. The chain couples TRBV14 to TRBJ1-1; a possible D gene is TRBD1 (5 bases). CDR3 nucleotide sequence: TGTGCCAGCAGCCCCTTGTCAGGGCCTGAAGCTTTCTTT. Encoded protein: CASSPLSGPEAFF. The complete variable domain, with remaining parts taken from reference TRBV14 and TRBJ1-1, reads EAGVTQFPSHSVIEKGQTVTLRCDPISGHDNLYWYRRVMGKEIKFLLHFVKESKQDESGMPNNRFLAERTGGTYSTLKVQPAELEDSGVYFCASSPLSGPEAFFGQGTRLTVV.